In this sample, the clone carrying this T cell receptor beta chain turned up many times. Authors of the study amplified TCR beta CDR3 regions from RNA transcripts. The TCR CDR3 first-round RT-PCR relied on the HTBI primer set. TCRdb reanalysed the multiplex PCR reads using MiXCR and keeps one entry per CDR3 protein. This sample carries some 300,000 distinct CDR3 sequences, around 15% of them seen once, and the ten largest clones take roughly 7.9%. The CDR3 runs 13 residues. Trimming took 4 bases from V and 5 from J, leaving 11 bases between them. CDR1 is LGHDT and CDR2 is YNNKEL in the germline V gene (reference sequence). These data come from a study of T cells in Graves' hyperthyroidism and ophthalmopathy. Patients were aged 18 to 65, had disease duration under 2 months, and had newly diagnosed hyperthyroidism.

The sequenced material came from blood. This receptor was obtained from a woman between 40 and 50 years old with Graves' hyperthyroidism. The V call is TRBV3-1, the J call TRBJ2-5; D is ambiguous. As DNA, the CDR3 is TGTGCCAGCAGCCCCGGATTATCGGAGACCCAGTACTTC. It yields the protein CASSPGLSETQYF.